A selection of T cell receptor beta chains follows, all from one sample in a study of cytomegalovirus exposure and HLA in healthy donors. Method: immunoSEQ multiplex PCR; TCRdb's copy keeps in-frame clones and lacks some. The table has around 130,000 clones, 70% to 85% seen once. Sequenced input: PBMCs. Every receptor here comes from a woman under 30 in good health and CMV-seropositive. CDR3s include the opening cysteine and the closing phenylalanine or tryptophan. The D gene is left open where the match is weak. Where a row states a size, it is once, few, many or the class of an expanded clone; other rows omit it.

j_call	d_call	v_call	clone_size	cdr3_nt	cdr3_aa
TRBJ2-7	TRBD1	TRBV5-1	few	TGCGCCAGCAGCACGGGACAGGGGGAAGCCTACGAGCAGTACTTC	CASSTGQGEAYEQYF
TRBJ2-2	-	TRBV30	-	TGTGCCTGTGGACTGACTATCACCGGGGAGCTGTTTTTT	CACGLTITGELFF
TRBJ1-2	-	TRBV27	-	TGTGCCAGCAGACCGGGCCTGGGCGGGGGTGGGGGGGGCTACACCTTC	CASRPGLGGGGGGYTF
TRBJ2-1	TRBD1	TRBV2	-	TGTGCCAGCTCCCCAGGGGGCGTTAATGAGCAGTTCTTC	CASSPGGVNEQFF
TRBJ1-5	-	TRBV6-6	-	TGTGCCAGCAGTTACCCGGGGGGGCAGCCCCAGCATTTT	CASSYPGGQPQHF
TRBJ2-1	-	TRBV29-1	-	TGCAGCGTTGATTCTGCCAGGGCAGGCTACAATGAGCAGTTCTTC	CSVDSARAGYNEQFF
TRBJ1-1	-	TRBV4-1	-	TGCGCCAGCAGCCAAGATCGCAGGGAAAACACTGAAGCTTTCTTT	CASSQDRRENTEAFF
TRBJ1-6	TRBD1	TRBV2	-	TGTGCCAGCAGTGAATGGACAGGGACCAATTCACCCCTCCACTTT	CASSEWTGTNSPLHF
TRBJ2-7	TRBD1	TRBV4-1	-	TGCGCCAGCAGCAGCAGGCCAGACAGGGGTGAATACTACGAGCAGTACTTC	CASSSRPDRGEYYEQYF
TRBJ2-5	TRBD1	TRBV7-9	-	TGTGCCAGCGGGGGGACAGGGAACGAAGAGACCCAGTACTTC	CASGGTGNEETQYF
TRBJ2-7	TRBD2	TRBV7-6	-	TGTGCCAGCAGTATCGGGACTAGCGACGACGAGCAGTACTTC	CASSIGTSDDEQYF
TRBJ2-1	TRBD2	TRBV7-6	-	TGTGCCAGCAGCTTAGAGCTAGCGGGTGAGCAGTTCTTC	CASSLELAGEQFF
TRBJ1-1	-	TRBV11-2	-	TGTGCCAGCAGCTTGGGCAACGGTGAGGCTTTCTTT	CASSLGNGEAFF
TRBJ1-5	TRBD1	TRBV4-1	-	TGCGCCAGCAGCCAAGACCCGGGACAGTTCTTGGCCCAGCATTTT	CASSQDPGQFLAQHF
TRBJ1-2	TRBD1	TRBV5-5	-	TGTGCCAGCAGCTCCCGGACAGGGGCCGACTATGGCTACACCTTC	CASSSRTGADYGYTF
TRBJ2-1	TRBD1	TRBV5-1	once	TGCGCCAGCAGCTTGAAGACAGGGGGCCTTCTTGAGCAGTTCTTC	CASSLKTGGLLEQFF
TRBJ2-2	-	TRBV6-5	-	TGTGCCAGCAGTTACGATAGCCCCGGGGAGCTGTTTTTT	CASSYDSPGELFF
TRBJ2-3	TRBD1	TRBV6-4	-	TGTGCCAGCAGTGAGGAACAGGGGTCGACAGATACGCAGTATTTT	CASSEEQGSTDTQYF
TRBJ2-7	-	TRBV4-1	-	TGCGCCAGCAGCCAAGATCGTGAGCAGTACTTC	CASSQDREQYF
TRBJ1-1	-	TRBV9	-	TGTGCCAGCAGCGTAGCTGAGGGAGGGTACACTGAAGCTTTCTTT	CASSVAEGGYTEAFF
TRBJ1-3	TRBD1	TRBV30	-	TGTGCCTGGAGCCGGGACAGGGGCCTAGGAAACACCATATATTTT	CAWSRDRGLGNTIYF
TRBJ2-5	-	TRBV15	-	TGTGCCACCAGCACCAGCTCGGGGTTGCAAGAGACCCAGTACTTC	CATSTSSGLQETQYF
TRBJ1-2	-	TRBV7-2	-	TGTGCCAGCAGCTTGCCGGGACTCGGTTTCTATGGCTACACCTTC	CASSLPGLGFYGYTF
TRBJ2-1	TRBD2	TRBV9	once	TGTGCCAGCAGCGTAGTCAGCGGGGCCTACAATGAGCAGTTCTTC	CASSVVSGAYNEQFF
TRBJ2-1	-	TRBV6-6	-	TGTGCCAGCAGTTACCCCCCCGGTGGCAATGAGCAGTTCTTC	CASSYPPGGNEQFF
TRBJ1-2	-	TRBV6-5	once	TGTGCCAGCAGTCCACGAGGGGGAGGCTACACCTTC	CASSPRGGGYTF
TRBJ1-2	TRBD1	TRBV2	-	TGTGCCAGCAGTAACAGGGGCCGCTTCCCTAACTATGGCTACACCTTC	CASSNRGRFPNYGYTF
TRBJ2-5	TRBD2	TRBV7-6	-	TGTGCCAGCAGCCCGGGACTAGCGGAGCAAGAGACCCAGTACTTC	CASSPGLAEQETQYF
TRBJ2-7	-	TRBV27	-	TGTGCCAGCAGTTCCCTCTCCTACGAGCAGTACTTC	CASSSLSYEQYF
TRBJ2-7	TRBD2	TRBV13	once	TGTGCCAGCAGCTCCACAAGCGGGGGCTACGAGCAGTACTTC	CASSSTSGGYEQYF
TRBJ2-1	-	TRBV6-6	-	TGTGCCAGCAGGCTAGGGGATTCCTACAATGAGCAGTTCTTC	CASRLGDSYNEQFF